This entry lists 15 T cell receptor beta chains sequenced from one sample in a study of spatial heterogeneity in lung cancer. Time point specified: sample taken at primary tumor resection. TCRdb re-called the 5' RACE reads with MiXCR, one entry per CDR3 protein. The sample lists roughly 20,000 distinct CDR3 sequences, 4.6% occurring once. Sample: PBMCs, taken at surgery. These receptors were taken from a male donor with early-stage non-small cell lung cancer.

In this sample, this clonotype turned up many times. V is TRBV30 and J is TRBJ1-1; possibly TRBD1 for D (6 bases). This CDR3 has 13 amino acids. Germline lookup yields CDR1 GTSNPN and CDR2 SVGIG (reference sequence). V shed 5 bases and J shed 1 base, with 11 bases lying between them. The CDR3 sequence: CAWATGSNTEAFF. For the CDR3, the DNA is TGTGCCTGGGCAACAGGGTCGAACACTGAAGCTTTCTTT.

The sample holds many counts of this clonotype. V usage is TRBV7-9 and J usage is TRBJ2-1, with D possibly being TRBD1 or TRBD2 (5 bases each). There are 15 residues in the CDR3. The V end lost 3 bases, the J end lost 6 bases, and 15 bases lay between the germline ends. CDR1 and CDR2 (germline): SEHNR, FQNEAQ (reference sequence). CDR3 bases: TGTGCCAGCAGCTTCCTGGGGGAGTATTCCAATGAGCAGTTCTTC. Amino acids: CASSFLGEYSNEQFF.

This CDR3 reads CASSPGSNQPQHF. DNA of the CDR3: TGTGCCAGCAGCCCCGGAAGCAATCAGCCCCAGCATTTT. The V call is TRBV27, the J call TRBJ1-5; unclear D gene. V was pared by 6 bases and J by 1 base, with 7 bases between. This CDR3 has 13 amino acids. Germline V gives CDR1 MNHEY, CDR2 SMNVEV (reference sequence).

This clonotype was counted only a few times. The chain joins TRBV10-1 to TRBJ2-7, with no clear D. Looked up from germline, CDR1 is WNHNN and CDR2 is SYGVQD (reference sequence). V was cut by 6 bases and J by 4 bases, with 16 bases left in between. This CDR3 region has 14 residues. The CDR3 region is CASSASETRYEQYF. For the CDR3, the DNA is TGCGCCAGCAGCGCCAGTGAGACCCGTTACGAGCAGTACTTC.

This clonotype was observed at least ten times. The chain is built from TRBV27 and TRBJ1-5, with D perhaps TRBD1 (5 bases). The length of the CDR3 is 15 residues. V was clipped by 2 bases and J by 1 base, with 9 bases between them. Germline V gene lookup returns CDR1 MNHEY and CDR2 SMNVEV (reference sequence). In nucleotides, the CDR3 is TGTGCCAGCAGTTTAAGCAGGGCCAGCAATCAGCCCCAGCATTTT. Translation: CASSLSRASNQPQHF.

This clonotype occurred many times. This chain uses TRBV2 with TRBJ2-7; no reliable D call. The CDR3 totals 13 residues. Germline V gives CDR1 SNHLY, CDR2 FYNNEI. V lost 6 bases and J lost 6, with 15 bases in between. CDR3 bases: TGTGCCAGCAGGACGGACGGAGATTTCGAGCAGTACTTC. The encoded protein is CASRTDGDFEQYF.

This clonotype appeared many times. CDR3 amino acids: CASSRDGRYEQYF. The CDR3 bases are TGTGCCAGCAGCCGAGACGGGAGGTACGAGCAGTACTTC. This chain uses TRBV3-1 with TRBJ2-7; 7 bases are a match to TRBD2. CDR3 length: 13 amino acids. J was trimmed by 4 bases and V by 4 bases; bases with no gene match: 4. Germline CDR1 is LGHDT and CDR2 is YNNKEL (reference sequence).

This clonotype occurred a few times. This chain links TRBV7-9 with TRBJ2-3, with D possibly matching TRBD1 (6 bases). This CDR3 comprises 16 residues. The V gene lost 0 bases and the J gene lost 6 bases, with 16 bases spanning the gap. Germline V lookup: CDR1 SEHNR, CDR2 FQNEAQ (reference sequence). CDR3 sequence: CASSLAPDRRADTQYF. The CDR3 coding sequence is TGTGCCAGCAGCTTAGCGCCAGACAGGCGGGCGGATACGCAGTATTTT.

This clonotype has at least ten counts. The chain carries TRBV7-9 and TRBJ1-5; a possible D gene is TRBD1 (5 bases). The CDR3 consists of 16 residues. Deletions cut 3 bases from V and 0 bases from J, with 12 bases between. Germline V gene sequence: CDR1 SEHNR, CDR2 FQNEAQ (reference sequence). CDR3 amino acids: CASSFPGPPSNQPQHF. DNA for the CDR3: TGTGCCAGCAGCTTCCCGGGGCCTCCTAGCAATCAGCCCCAGCATTTT.

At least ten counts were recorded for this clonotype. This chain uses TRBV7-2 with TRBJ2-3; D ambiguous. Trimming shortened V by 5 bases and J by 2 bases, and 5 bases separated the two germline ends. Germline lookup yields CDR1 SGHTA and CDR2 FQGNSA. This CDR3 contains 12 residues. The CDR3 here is CASSPFTDTQYF. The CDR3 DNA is TGTGCCAGCAGCCCCTTCACAGATACGCAGTATTTT.

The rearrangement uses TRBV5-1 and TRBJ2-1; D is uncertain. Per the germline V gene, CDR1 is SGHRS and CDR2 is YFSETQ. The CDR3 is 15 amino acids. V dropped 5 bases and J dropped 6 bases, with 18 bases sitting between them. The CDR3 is CASRSRPDVANEQFF. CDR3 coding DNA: TGCGCCAGCAGGTCAAGGCCAGATGTGGCCAATGAGCAGTTCTTC.

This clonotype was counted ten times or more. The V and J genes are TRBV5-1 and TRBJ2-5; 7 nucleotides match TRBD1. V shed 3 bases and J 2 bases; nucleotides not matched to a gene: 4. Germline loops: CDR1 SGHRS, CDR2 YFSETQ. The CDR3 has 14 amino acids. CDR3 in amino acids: CASSSPGQQETQYF. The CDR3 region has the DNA TGCGCCAGCAGCTCACCGGGACAGCAAGAGACCCAGTACTTC.

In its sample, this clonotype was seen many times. For the CDR3, the DNA is TGTGCCTCCTCCCGAGGGGCGAACACCGGGGAGCTGTTTTTT. This translates into CASSRGANTGELFF. The chain couples TRBV30 to TRBJ2-2, with D possibly called TRBD1 or TRBD2 (5 bases each). Looked up from germline, CDR1 is GTSNPN and CDR2 is SVGIG (reference sequence). This CDR3 is built from 14 residues. Trimming took 7 bases from V and 0 from J, leaving 12 bases between them.

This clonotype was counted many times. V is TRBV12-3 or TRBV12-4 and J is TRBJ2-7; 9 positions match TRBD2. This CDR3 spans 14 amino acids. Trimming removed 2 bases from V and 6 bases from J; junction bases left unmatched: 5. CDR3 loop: CASSLMRGGFEQYF. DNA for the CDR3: TGTGCCAGCAGTTTAATGCGGGGGGGCTTCGAGCAGTACTTC.

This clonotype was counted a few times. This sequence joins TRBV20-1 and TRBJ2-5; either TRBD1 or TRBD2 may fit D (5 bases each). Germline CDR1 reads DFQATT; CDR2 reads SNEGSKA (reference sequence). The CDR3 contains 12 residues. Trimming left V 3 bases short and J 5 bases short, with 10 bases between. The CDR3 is CSARAGTETQYF. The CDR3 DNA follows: TGCAGTGCTAGGGCCGGGACGGAGACCCAGTACTTC.